This TCR beta chain is from a study of T cell changes during pregnancy in multiple sclerosis. CDR3 size: 15 residues. In germline, CDR1 is KGHSH, CDR2 LQKENI. Unmatched junction bases numbered 4, after V lost 2 bases and J lost 1 base. The data were produced by immunoSEQ multiplex PCR, yet TCRdb's version contains in-frame clones alone and is incomplete. The sample lists approximately 120,000 clones; roughly 95% were seen once. Sequencing used peripheral blood, obtained after pregnancy. The chain is built from TRBV18 and TRBJ1-1; 7 positions agree with TRBD1. The receptor's source is a female donor with multiple sclerosis, enrolled in a pregnancy study. DNA for the CDR3: TGTGCCAGCTCACCAATTTCAGGGGGGAACACTGAAGCTTTCTTT. Protein: CASSPISGGNTEAFF.